This T cell receptor (beta chain) was identified during a study of technical replicates of blood from a handful of donors. Using immunoSEQ multiplex PCR, the repertoire was profiled, and TCRdb retains in-frame clones only, with some absent. The data contain roughly 11,000 clones, over 85% of them singletons. The ends lost 9 bases at V and 4 bases at J; junction bases unmatched: 17. Germline values: CDR1 LNHDA, CDR2 SQIVND (reference sequence). The CDR3 is 18 residues long. Sequenced: PBMCs. The rearrangement uses TRBV19 and TRBJ2-2; 10 bases are shared with TRBD2. The source is a human donor in good health. CDR3 in DNA: TGTGCCAGGCTACCGAAGCGGGAGGGCAAAGAGGGCACCGGGGAGCTGTTTTTT. The encoded protein is CARLPKREGKEGTGELFF.